The clone carrying this T cell receptor beta chain was detected a few times. The assay was immunoSEQ multiplex PCR, and TCRdb's table has in-frame clones only and misses some. The sample holds 45,000 to 55,000 clones, approximately 78% seen once. Germline values: CDR1 SQVTM, CDR2 ANQGSEA. The CDR3 covers 17 residues. J was trimmed by 6 bases and V by 0 bases; bases with no gene match: 13. This sample stems from a study of blood T cell repertoires in COVID-19. Looking at the study overall: Samples representing acute and convalescent COVID-19 were sourced from the United States, Italy and Spain.

This chain uses TRBV29-1 with TRBJ2-2, with 7 bases lining up with TRBD1. The TCR was taken from a woman aged 50 to 65 with acute COVID-19. Specimen: PBMCs or T cells enriched from blood (not recorded which). The CDR3 coding sequence is TGCAGCGTTGAAGAATGGTCAGGGACAGACCCCTCCGGGGAGCTGTTTTTT. Translation: CSVEEWSGTDPSGELFF.